Following are 21 T cell receptor beta chains from one sample sequenced in a study of cytomegalovirus exposure and HLA in healthy donors. The PCR contained 60 Vbeta and 13 Jbeta primers. Data came from immunoSEQ multiplex PCR; TCRdb stores just in-frame clones and leaves some out. The sample carries 85,000 to 100,000 clones, about 76% recorded once. Sequenced: PBMCs. Receptors originate from a human donor in good health.

CDR3 nucleotide sequence: TGCGCCAGCAGCTTGTCGGGGGGAGGTAGAGAAAAACTGTTTTTT. It translates to CASSLSGGGREKLFF. The V and J genes are TRBV5-1 and TRBJ1-4; TRBD1 is a possible D gene (5 bases). The CDR3 has 15 amino acids. Germline V CDR1 and CDR2: SGHRS, YFSETQ. V dropped 1 base and J dropped 8 bases, with 15 bases sitting between them. The full variable domain, rest sourced from reference TRBV5-1 and TRBJ1-4, is KAGVTQTPRYLIKTRGQQVTLSCSPISGHRSVSWYQQTPGQGLQFLFEYFSETQRNKGNFPGRFSGRQFSNSRSEMNVSTLELGDSALYLCASSLSGGGREKLFFGSGTQLSVL.

CDR3 region: CASSLTGDRVYGYTF. The CDR3 bases are TGCGCCAGCAGCTTGACCGGAGACAGGGTCTATGGCTACACCTTC. The J gene is TRBJ1-2, the V gene TRBV5-1; 7 bases are a match to TRBD1. The CDR3 consists of 15 residues. CDR1 is SGHRS and CDR2 is YFSETQ in the germline V gene. With V trimmed by 1 base and J by 4 bases, 7 bases remained unmatched.

The J gene is TRBJ1-5, the V gene TRBV5-1, with TRBD1 as a possible D gene (6 bases). In germline, CDR1 is SGHRS, CDR2 YFSETQ. The CDR3 has 14 residues. Between the trimmed V and J ends, which lost 1 base and 2 bases, there was a span of 7 bases. The CDR3 region has the DNA TGCGCCAGCAGCTTGTCAGGGGGCAATCAGCCCCAGCATTTT. Its protein is CASSLSGGNQPQHF.

This clone was counted a few times. V is TRBV14 and J is TRBJ2-5, with 9 positions matching TRBD2. Germline V gene data show CDR1 as SGHDN and CDR2 as FVKESK. The V segment lost 2 bases and the J segment 1 base; nucleotides outside the gene matches: 2. The CDR3 extends over 15 amino acids. CDR3 amino acids: CASSQWTSVQETQYF. CDR3 coding DNA: TGTGCCAGCAGCCAATGGACTAGCGTCCAAGAGACCCAGTACTTC.

This chain connects TRBV2 to TRBJ1-2, with TRBD1 as a possible D gene (6 bases). Per the germline V gene, CDR1 is SNHLY and CDR2 is FYNNEI. V shed 0 bases and J shed 6 bases, with 11 bases lying between them. The CDR3 is 14 residues long. The CDR3 coding sequence is TGTGCCAGCAGTGAAGCAGGGGGGGTGGATGGCTACACCTTC. Protein product: CASSEAGGVDGYTF.

In its sample, this clone was seen a few times. This chain connects TRBV29-1 to TRBJ2-2; TRBD1 might be the D (5 bases). The CDR3 contains 14 residues. V was pared by 3 bases and J by 4 bases, with 12 bases between. Germline V CDR1 and CDR2: SQVTM, ANQGSEA. Here the CDR3 DNA reads TGCAGCGTTGAGTGGTCCAGGGCCACCGGGGAGCTGTTTTTT. This sequence encodes CSVEWSRATGELFF.

This clone was found once. The chain recombines TRBV11-3 with TRBJ1-1, with TRBD1 as a possible D gene (6 bases). Germline-derived CDR1 and CDR2 are SGHNT and YENEEA. Trimming removed 3 bases at V and 4 bases at J, with 9 bases between. This CDR3 comprises 13 residues. The DNA for the CDR3 is TGTGCCAGCAGCTTTACAGGGATCACTGAAGCTTTCTTT. Amino acid sequence: CASSFTGITEAFF.

In its sample, this clone was seen once. The rearrangement links TRBV10-1 to TRBJ2-1; 8 nucleotides match TRBD1. CDR3 length: 15 amino acids. V lost 4 bases, J lost 8 bases, and 10 bases stayed unmatched. Germline CDR1 is WNHNN and CDR2 is SYGVQD (reference sequence). The CDR3, as DNA: TGCGCCAGCAGTGGACGGAGGACAGGGTGGGATGAGCAGTTCTTC. Its translation is CASSGRRTGWDEQFF.

Worth noting for this clone: A junction boundary mismatches the germline segment, possibly from a read error. The V gene is TRBV12-5, the J gene TRBJ2-3, with 14 bases matching TRBD2. Germline loops: CDR1 LGHNT, CDR2 FRNRAP. This CDR3 has 16 residues. DNA for the CDR3: TGTGCTAGTGGCTTGGGACTAGCGGGGGACACAGATACGCAGTATTTT. Its protein is CASGLGLAGDTDTQYF.

The genes are TRBV5-1 and TRBJ2-7; TRBD1 is a possible D gene (6 bases). With 4 bases removed from V and 1 base from J, the gap between germline ends came to 12 bases. The CDR3 totals 14 residues. CDR1 and CDR2 from the germline V gene are SGHRS and YFSETQ. The CDR3: CASSLQGISYEQYF. CDR3 coding DNA: TGCGCCAGCAGCCTCCAGGGGATATCCTACGAGCAGTACTTC. The entire variable domain, with the rest obtained from reference TRBV5-1 and TRBJ2-7, is as follows: KAGVTQTPRYLIKTRGQQVTLSCSPISGHRSVSWYQQTPGQGLQFLFEYFSETQRNKGNFPGRFSGRQFSNSRSEMNVSTLELGDSALYLCASSLQGISYEQYFGPGTRLTVT.

The chain employs TRBV6-1 and TRBJ2-3; D might be TRBD1 (6 bases). Germline CDR1 reads MNHNS; CDR2 reads SASEGT. The CDR3 runs to 15 residues. Trimming pared 1 base from V and 1 base from J, leaving 9 bases between. CDR3 in DNA: TGTGCCAGCAGTGAAGGGACAGCCGGCACAGATACGCAGTATTTT. Amino acid sequence: CASSEGTAGTDTQYF.

The V gene is TRBV4-1, the J gene TRBJ2-7; D unclear. Germline V gene sequence: CDR1 MGHRA, CDR2 YSYEKL. The CDR3 length is 14 residues. Trimming shortened V by 0 bases and J by 3 bases, and 9 bases separated the two germline ends. The CDR3 region has the DNA TGCGCCAGCAGCCAAGATTTGACAATCTACGAGCAGTACTTC. Its translation is CASSQDLTIYEQYF.

The chain employs TRBV5-5 and TRBJ2-3, with 11 nucleotides matching TRBD1. The V gene's germline CDR1 is SGHKS and CDR2 YYEKEE (reference sequence). J gave up 3 bases and V 3 bases, and 3 bases lay outside the gene matches. The CDR3 is 15 amino acids. The CDR3 sequence: CASSWGQGETDTQYF. The CDR3 region has the DNA TGTGCCAGCAGCTGGGGACAGGGGGAAACAGATACGCAGTATTTT. The full variable domain, with the rest looked up from reference TRBV5-5 and TRBJ2-3, is DAGVTQSPTHLIKTRGQQVTLRCSPISGHKSVSWYQQVLGQGPQFIFQYYEKEERGRGNFPDRFSARQFPNYSSELNVNALLLGDSALYLCASSWGQGETDTQYFGPGTRLTVL.

As for this clone: One junction end disagrees with the germline gene, perhaps due to a read error. V gene TRBV7-9 combines with J gene TRBJ2-7; 11 nucleotides line up with TRBD1. CDR3 length equals 16 residues. The germline CDR1 and CDR2 sequences are SEHNR and FQNEAQ (reference sequence). In nucleotides, the CDR3 is TGTTCCAGCAGCTTCGGTCTAGGACAGGGGGCAGGCGAGCAGTACTTC. Translated: CSSSFGLGQGAGEQYF.

This chain uses TRBV19 with TRBJ1-1; no clear D. Trimming left V 3 bases short and J 4 bases short, with 15 bases between. This CDR3 has 15 residues. The V gene's germline CDR1 is LNHDA and CDR2 SQIVND (reference sequence). CDR3 sequence (DNA): TGTGCCAGTAGTATCGAGGTGAGAGGGTTCACTGAAGCTTTCTTT. This codes for CASSIEVRGFTEAFF.

V is TRBV6-1 and J is TRBJ1-5; tentative D call: TRBD1 (6 bases). Germline assignment: CDR1 MNHNS and CDR2 SASEGT. V lost 6 bases to trimming and J lost 2 bases, with 14 bases between them. The CDR3 extends over 15 amino acids. The DNA of the CDR3 is TGTGCCAGCAGACGGACGACAGGAGGCAATCAGCCCCAGCATTTT. It encodes CASRRTTGGNQPQHF.

This sequence joins TRBV5-6 and TRBJ1-3, with D unresolved. V gave up 0 bases and J gave up 3 bases, with 13 bases separating them. The CDR3 is 16 residues long. Germline CDR1 is SGHDT and CDR2 is YYEEEE. In DNA form, the CDR3 reads TGTGCCAGCAGCTTGGGGGTCGCGGGTAATGGAAACACCATATATTTT. Protein sequence: CASSLGVAGNGNTIYF. Together with reference TRBV5-6 and TRBJ1-3, the CDR3 gives the full variable domain: DAGVTQSPTHLIKTRGQQVTLRCSPKSGHDTVSWYQQALGQGPQFIFQYYEEEERQRGNFPDRFSGHQFPNYSSELNVNALLLGDSALYLCASSLGVAGNGNTIYFGEGSWLTVV.

The genes are TRBV27 and TRBJ1-2, with 10 positions matching TRBD1. Per germline, CDR1 MNHEY and CDR2 SMNVEV (reference sequence). V lost 4 bases and J lost 3; bases outside the gene matches: 2. The CDR3 length is 14 residues. This chain's CDR3 is CASSSGQGHYGYTF. CDR3 in DNA: TGTGCCAGCAGTTCGGGACAGGGGCACTATGGCTACACCTTC.

The chain has TRBV27 and TRBJ1-1; possibly TRBD1 for D (6 bases). The V and J ends lost 5 bases and 0 bases respectively, with 16 bases between them. The CDR3 has 16 amino acids. CDR1 and CDR2 (germline): MNHEY, SMNVEV (reference sequence). In DNA form, the CDR3 reads TGTGCCAGCAGTCCCGGGGGGGGGCCGATGAACACTGAAGCTTTCTTT. This gives the protein CASSPGGGPMNTEAFF.

In this sample, this clone turned up a few times. V is TRBV14 and J is TRBJ2-7, with a weak D call TRBD1 (5 bases). Trimming pared 5 bases from V and 3 bases from J, leaving 14 bases between. This CDR3 contains 14 residues. The V gene's germline CDR1 is SGHDN and CDR2 FVKESK. In DNA, the CDR3 is TGTGCCAGCAGCGACGCGAGACAGTACTACGAGCAGTACTTC. The encoded protein is CASSDARQYYEQYF. The full variable domain, with the rest looked up from reference TRBV14 and TRBJ2-7, is EAGVTQFPSHSVIEKGQTVTLRCDPISGHDNLYWYRRVMGKEIKFLLHFVKESKQDESGMPNNRFLAERTGGTYSTLKVQPAELEDSGVYFCASSDARQYYEQYFGPGTRLTVT.

Only one count was recorded for this clone. V is TRBV7-8 and J is TRBJ2-1; the D is unclear. This CDR3 comprises 15 residues. Looked up from germline, CDR1 is SGHVS and CDR2 is FQNEAQ. Trimming stripped 0 bases from V and 2 bases from J, with 8 bases between. The CDR3, as DNA: TGTGCCAGCAGCTTAGCGTCGAGCACCTACAATGAGCAGTTCTTC. It yields the protein CASSLASSTYNEQFF.